This T cell receptor (beta chain) was identified during a study of T cell responses to AZD1222 COVID-19 vaccine. CDR3 length: 14 amino acids. Germline CDR1 and CDR2: SGHTA and FQGNSA. J lost 5 bases, V lost 5 bases, and 5 bases had no gene match. Repertoires were generated with immunoSEQ multiplex PCR, while TCRdb's copy carries only in-frame clones and drops some. The repertoire holds around 160,000 clones, roughly 87% seen once, with 4.5% to 6.5% in the top ten. V is TRBV7-2 and J is TRBJ2-5; 10 bases line up with TRBD2. Sequenced here: peripheral blood, sampled on day 0 of AZD1222 vaccination. This TCR was sampled from an adult in good health. The CDR3 DNA is TGTGCCAGCAGCCCGGGACTAGCGAGGGAGACCCAGTACTTC. Protein sequence: CASSPGLARETQYF.